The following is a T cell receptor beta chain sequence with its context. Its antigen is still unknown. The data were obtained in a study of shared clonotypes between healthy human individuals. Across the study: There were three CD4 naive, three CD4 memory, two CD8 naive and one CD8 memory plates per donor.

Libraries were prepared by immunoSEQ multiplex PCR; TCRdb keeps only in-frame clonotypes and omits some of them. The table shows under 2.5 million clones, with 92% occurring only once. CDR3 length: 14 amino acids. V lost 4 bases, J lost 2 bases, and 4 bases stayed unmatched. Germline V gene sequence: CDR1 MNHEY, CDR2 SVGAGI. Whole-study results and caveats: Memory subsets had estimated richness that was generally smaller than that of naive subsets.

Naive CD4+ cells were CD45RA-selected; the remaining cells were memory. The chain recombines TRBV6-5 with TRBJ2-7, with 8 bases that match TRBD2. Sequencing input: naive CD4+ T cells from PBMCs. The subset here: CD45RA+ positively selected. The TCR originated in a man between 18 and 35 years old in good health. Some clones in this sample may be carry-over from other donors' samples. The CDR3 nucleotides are TGTGCCAGCAGTTGGTCGGGACTAGCCTACGAGCAGTACTTC. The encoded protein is CASSWSGLAYEQYF.